This T cell receptor (beta chain) was found in a study of T cell repertoires in cytomegalovirus infection. Study-level information: Based on public TCR beta signatures, there were indications of CMV infection and of a matching HLA type. Notes on the study in general: Of the TCR beta families, the public ones yielded a cumulative frequency that identified carriers of CMV plus the relevant HLA. Dominating the ex vivo response were TCR beta clonotypes that were CMV-specific and HLA-C-restricted.

TCRdb reprocessed the reads via MiXCR and lists one record per CDR3 protein. The profile shows roughly 760,000 distinct CDR3 sequences, 35% to 40% of them singletons. This clonotype turned up a few times. Antigen: not known. Unmatched junction bases numbered 6, after V lost 5 bases and J lost 5 bases. Germline CDR1 is SGHVS and CDR2 is FNYEAQ. The CDR3 has 14 amino acids. V gene TRBV7-6 combines with J gene TRBJ2-7; 10 positions agree with TRBD1. This receptor was taken from a human donor in good health (CMV status not recorded). Some clones in this sample may be carry-over from other donors' samples. The sample taken for sequencing was PBMCs. The CDR3 protein is CASSPGTGVNEQYF. The CDR3 nucleotides read TGTGCCAGCAGCCCCGGGACAGGGGTTAACGAGCAGTACTTC.